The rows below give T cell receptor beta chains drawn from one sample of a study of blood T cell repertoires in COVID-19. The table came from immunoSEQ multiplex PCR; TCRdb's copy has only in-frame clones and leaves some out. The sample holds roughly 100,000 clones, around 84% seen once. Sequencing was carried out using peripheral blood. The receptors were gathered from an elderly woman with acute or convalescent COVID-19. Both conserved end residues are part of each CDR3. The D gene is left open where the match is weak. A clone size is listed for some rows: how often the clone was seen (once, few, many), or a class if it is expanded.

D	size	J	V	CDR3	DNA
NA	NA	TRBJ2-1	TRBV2	CASSDYQVHYNEQFF	TGTGCCAGCAGTGATTATCAGGTCCACTACAATGAGCAGTTCTTC
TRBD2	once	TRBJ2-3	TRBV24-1	CATSAGTTSGTQYF	TGTGCCACCAGTGCCGGGACTACATCCGGTACGCAGTATTTT
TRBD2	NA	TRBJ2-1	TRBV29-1	CSVLRLAANEQFF	TGCAGCGTTCTTAGACTAGCGGCGAATGAGCAGTTCTTC
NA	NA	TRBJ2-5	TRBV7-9	CASSQGIAEQETQYF	TGTGCCAGCAGCCAAGGAATAGCGGAGCAAGAGACCCAGTACTTC
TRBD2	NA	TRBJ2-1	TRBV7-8	CASILFRGRLAERINEQFF	TGTGCCAGCATTCTTTTTAGGGGACGACTAGCGGAGAGAATCAATGAGCAGTTCTTC
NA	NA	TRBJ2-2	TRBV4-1	CASSQGEAGELFF	TGCGCCAGCAGCCAAGGGGAGGCCGGGGAGCTGTTTTTT
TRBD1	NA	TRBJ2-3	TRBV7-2	CASSFTGTGADTQYF	TGTGCCAGCAGTTTCACAGGGACAGGGGCCGATACGCAGTATTTT
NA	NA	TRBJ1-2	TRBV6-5	CASSSRPGASLYGYTF	TGTGCCAGCAGTTCCCGGCCAGGGGCATCTTTGTATGGCTACACCTTC
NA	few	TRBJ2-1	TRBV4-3	CASSPRTRSYDEQFF	TGCGCCAGCAGCCCACGGACTCGATCCTATGATGAGCAGTTCTTC
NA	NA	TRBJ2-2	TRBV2	CASSAREGGELFF	TGTGCCAGCAGTGCAAGAGAGGGCGGGGAGCTGTTTTTT
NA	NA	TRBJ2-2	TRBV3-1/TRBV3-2	CASSQGRGRTGELFF	TGTGCCAGCAGCCAAGGGAGAGGTAGGACCGGGGAGCTGTTTTTT
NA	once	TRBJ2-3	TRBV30	CAWSPGAPDTQYF	TGTGCCTGGAGTCCAGGGGCGCCAGATACGCAGTATTTT
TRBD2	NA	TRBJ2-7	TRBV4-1	CASTRGEGTYEQYF	TGCGCCAGCACTCGGGGGGAAGGGACCTACGAGCAGTACTTC